These 5 T cell receptor beta chains were all obtained from the same sample, sequenced in a study of graft-versus-host responses after intestinal transplantation (TCRdb year 2021). Receptor amplification or capture employed the immunoSEQ multiplex PCR assay. As stored in TCRdb, this immuneACCESS dataset retains in-frame rearrangements with V and J assigned. A fraction of the clones does not appear; measured against another copy, unresolved V genes explain less than half of the discrepancy, and the remainder lacks a known reason. This sample gives 130,000 or so clones in total; approximately 91% of them show up just once. 0.19% of the sample is in the top ten clones. For these receptors, no antigen is known. What the time point label conveys for this sample: cells obtained before transplantation from donor or recipient. The source was unstimulated CD4+ T cells sorted from spleen or lymph node cells, collected before intestinal transplant. The receptors here all came from a human donor who received an intestinal transplant.

V and J are TRBV30 and TRBJ2-3; 11 bases line up with TRBD2. CDR1 and CDR2 from the germline V gene are GTSNPN and SVGIG (reference sequence). This CDR3 has 13 residues. V lost 4 bases to trimming and J lost 5 bases; unmatched junction nucleotides: 2. CDR3 in DNA: TGTGCCTGGACTCTAGCGGGAGGAGATACGCAGTATTTT. Protein: CAWTLAGGDTQYF.

For the CDR3, the DNA is TGTGCCAGCAGCCCACTGGGTCTAGCGGGGGACGAGCAGTACTTC. Amino acids: CASSPLGLAGDEQYF. The rearrangement links TRBV7-3 to TRBJ2-7; 10 bases fit TRBD2. The CDR3 sequence is 15 residues long. Per germline, CDR1 SGHTA and CDR2 FQGTGA. V gave up 5 bases and J gave up 5 bases; unmatched junction bases: 9.

This sequence joins TRBV27 and TRBJ2-1; 7 bases match TRBD1. Trimming cost V 5 bases and J 12 bases; bases outside gene matches: 13. Germline values: CDR1 MNHEY, CDR2 SMNVEV (reference sequence). This CDR3 has 14 residues. Here the CDR3 DNA reads TGTGCCAGCAGTCTAGGGGGCGTGTGGCTTAGGCAGTTCTTC. This gives the protein CASSLGGVWLRQFF.

This clone is a singleton in its sample. The chain links TRBV18 to TRBJ2-3; TRBD1 agrees at 12 bases. Germline assignment: CDR1 KGHSH and CDR2 LQKENI. This CDR3 has 17 residues. With 2 bases clipped from V and 5 bases from J, the junction kept 8 bases outside the gene matches. The CDR3 spells CASSPIPGQGAKDTQYF. The DNA of the CDR3 is TGTGCCAGCTCACCAATCCCGGGACAGGGGGCTAAAGATACGCAGTATTTT. The whole variable domain, filled in from reference TRBV18 and TRBJ2-3, reads NAGVMQNPRHLVRRRGQEARLRCSPMKGHSHVYWYRQLPEEGLKFMVYLQKENIIDESGMPKERFSAEFPKEGPSILRIQQVVRGDSAAYFCASSPIPGQGAKDTQYFGPGTRLTVL.

The V call is TRBV7-9, the J call TRBJ1-1; D not certain. V was cut by 2 bases and J by 4 bases, with 8 bases left in between. Germline V gene sequence: CDR1 SEHNR, CDR2 FQNEAQ (reference sequence). The CDR3 sequence is 13 residues long. As DNA, the CDR3 is TGTGCCAGCAGCTTATATGGGTTCACTGAAGCTTTCTTT. This codes for CASSLYGFTEAFF.